This is a list of T cell receptor beta chains from one sample in a study of cytomegalovirus exposure and HLA in healthy donors. The assay was immunoSEQ multiplex PCR, and TCRdb's table has in-frame clones only and misses some. The profile shows under 200,000 clones, approximately 89% of them singletons. The sample comprised PBMCs. The receptors were gathered from a man in his late teens or twenties in good health and CMV-seropositive. Both conserved end residues are part of each CDR3. D genes are given only for firm matches.

d_gene | v_gene | CDR3aa
NA | TRBV11-2 | CASSPFRSSYNEQFF
NA | TRBV27 | CASSLRGQPQHF
TRBD1 | TRBV7-9 | CATSQGGRNTEAFF
TRBD2 | TRBV19 | CATGLALTYEQYF
NA | TRBV6-5 | CASRPPESTQYF
NA | TRBV5-6 | CASSLGTVAVSGANVLTF
TRBD1 | TRBV28 | CASRAGQGQISGNTIYF
NA | TRBV5-6 | CASSLGQTKLFF
NA | TRBV5-4 | CASSREPLNTGELFF
TRBD1 | TRBV6-5 | CASSYSGQGVYGYTF
NA | TRBV7-9 | CASTLGGGPTDTQYF
NA | TRBV6-6 | CASSYGIYEQYF
TRBD1 | TRBV6-4 | CASRQGWNTGELFF
TRBD1 | TRBV28 | CASSSGQGGGYTF
NA | TRBV9 | CASSVGGDSYNEQFF
TRBD2 | TRBV28 | CASSPTSGRALAGEQYF
TRBD2 | TRBV28 | CASSSAPRAGRDEQYF
TRBD1 | TRBV6-6 | CASRTGGAGGGYGYTF
NA | TRBV13 | CASSLRGRNTGELFF
NA | TRBV11-3 | CASSQRGYEQFF
TRBD1 | TRBV27 | CASSGDDRAKYF
NA | TRBV7-9 | CASSPGDNEKDEQYF
NA | TRBV11-2 | CASSSLSSGANVLTF
NA | TRBV7-7 | CASSLVGDEQYF
TRBD1 | TRBV20-1 | CSEGASYEQYF
NA | TRBV28 | CASSSGEKEFYGYTF
NA | TRBV6-5 | CASSGRDGGTYEQYF
TRBD1 | TRBV6-5 | CASSYSTRQGVEAFF
TRBD1 | TRBV4-1 | CASSQLDRGYEQYF
NA | TRBV4-1 | CASSQDASASYNEQFF
TRBD1 | TRBV10-3 | CAISEGQDNQPQHF
TRBD1 | TRBV19 | CASSSSRQGLYEQYF
TRBD2 | TRBV28 | CASSLRLAGVEQYF
NA | TRBV2 | CASSDSHDSSYEQYF
NA | TRBV27 | CASSSLRLTNTGELFF
TRBD2 | TRBV6-1 | CASSEPGRQQFF
NA | TRBV19 | CASSGAQGRSQETQYF
TRBD2 | TRBV4-1 | CASSPLRGGANTGELFF
NA | TRBV11-2 | CASSLDWEASLPHNEQFF
NA | TRBV9 | CASSVDPTRINEQFF
NA | TRBV29-1 | CSVVRVLLYADTQYF
TRBD1 | TRBV28 | CASSLSPGQVLYNEQFF
TRBD1 | TRBV18 | CASSPRQGAPDTQYF
NA | TRBV9 | CASSVTGVTDTGELFF
NA | TRBV28 | CASWGRVEQYF
NA | TRBV27 | CASSVYGDSDTQYF